The clone carrying this TCR beta chain turned up a few times. The CDR3 has 14 residues. V gave up 4 bases and J gave up 0 bases, with 9 bases separating them. Germline-derived CDR1 and CDR2 are KGHSH and LQKENI. This entry belongs to a study of cytomegalovirus exposure and HLA in healthy donors. PCR used 60 Vbeta primers and 13 Jbeta primers. Method: immunoSEQ multiplex PCR; TCRdb's copy keeps in-frame clones and lacks some. The data contain around 200,000 clones, 83% of them singletons. The specimen was PBMCs. The sequence came from a man aged 45-60 years in good health and CMV-seronegative. The chain joins TRBV18 to TRBJ1-1; tentatively, D is TRBD1 (6 bases). This chain's CDR3 is CASSQQGMNTEAFF. For the CDR3, the DNA is TGTGCCAGCTCACAACAGGGCATGAACACTGAAGCTTTCTTT.